This T cell receptor (beta chain) was sequenced during a study of cytomegalovirus exposure and HLA in healthy donors. Study background: Earlier, some 170 million T cells were analyzed, and 117 million unique TCR beta sequences were found among them.

It was with 60 Vbeta and 13 Jbeta primers that the PCR ran. Some clones are missing from TCRdb's copy, which holds only in-frame ones; the method was immunoSEQ multiplex PCR. The repertoire has 100,000 or so clones, 74% of them found once; the top ten carry more than 2%. Study observations and caveats: Many donors shared some public TCRs, even though most TCR sequences were rare. In a later analysis, specific HLA alleles were associated with 15,000 to 20,000 TCR beta sequences at a 0.05 false discovery rate. In a later analysis, DRB1 alleles had the most associated TCRs; HLA-C alleles the fewest.

Concerning this clone: As yet, its antigen is unknown.

Trimming stripped 2 bases from V and 7 bases from J, with 6 bases between. CDR1 is MNHNY and CDR2 is SVGAGI in the germline V gene (reference sequence). This CDR3 has 11 amino acids. Material for sequencing was PBMCs. This sequence joins TRBV6-6 and TRBJ2-7; D possibly corresponds to TRBD2 (5 bases). This sequence was found in a man aged 50 or older in good health and CMV-seropositive. CDR3 in amino acids: CASSYREEQYF. The DNA for the CDR3 is TGTGCCAGCAGTTACAGGGAGGAGCAGTACTTC.